The text below deals with one T cell receptor (beta chain). This sample is drawn from a study of blood T cell repertoires in COVID-19. For the study at large: PBMCs, B-cell-depleted T cells, or T cells were the source of the cDNA or gDNA that made up the material.

Using immunoSEQ multiplex PCR, the repertoire was profiled, and TCRdb retains in-frame clones only, with some absent. There are under 300,000 clones in the sample; approximately 79% occur only once, and 4% to 4.5% lies in the top ten. V gave up 1 base and J gave up 2 bases, with 8 bases separating them. CDR1 and CDR2 (germline): LNHDA, SQIVND (reference sequence). The CDR3 has 14 residues. The gene calls are TRBV19 and TRBJ2-5; TRBD1 is a possible D gene (5 bases). The material sequenced was peripheral blood. The source of this sequence is a woman aged 40 to 50 with active or convalescent COVID-19. The CDR3 spells CASSIGQGQETQYF. CDR3 DNA: TGTGCCAGTAGTATAGGGCAGGGACAAGAGACCCAGTACTTC.